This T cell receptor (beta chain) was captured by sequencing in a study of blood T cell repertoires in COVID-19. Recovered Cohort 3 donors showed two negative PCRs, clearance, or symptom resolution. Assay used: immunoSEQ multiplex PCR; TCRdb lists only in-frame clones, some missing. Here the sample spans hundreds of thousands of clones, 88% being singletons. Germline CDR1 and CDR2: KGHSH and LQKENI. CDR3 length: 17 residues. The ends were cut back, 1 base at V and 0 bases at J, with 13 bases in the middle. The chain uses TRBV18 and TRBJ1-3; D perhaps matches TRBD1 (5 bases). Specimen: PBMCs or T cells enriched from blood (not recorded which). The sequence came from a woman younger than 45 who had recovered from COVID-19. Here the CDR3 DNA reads TGTGCCAGCTCACCACTGGGGGGTAAAAGCTCTGGAAACACCATATATTTT. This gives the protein CASSPLGGKSSGNTIYF.